This paragraph covers one T cell receptor (beta chain) sequence. Its antigen remains unknown. Only in-frame clones appear in the TCRdb table, and some are missing; sequencing was by immunoSEQ multiplex PCR. The sample records roughly 98,000 clones, around four fifths being singletons. The CDR3 is 14 amino acids. The V end was cut by 2 bases, the J end by 4 bases, with 11 bases between. CDR1 LNHDA and CDR2 SQIVND come from the germline V gene (reference sequence). This entry is derived from a study of radiotherapy plus CTLA-4 blockade in lung cancer. Focal radiation with ipilimumab CTLA-4 blockade was given to patients with chemo-refractory metastatic non-small-cell lung cancer. Notes on the study in general: Reported findings show early blood T cell clone dynamics, with interferon-beta, best predicted response. Researchers report tumor-derived TCR clones expanding in blood after radiotherapy plus ipilimumab.

The V call is TRBV19, the J call TRBJ1-2; D unclear. The source was peripheral blood, collected from a patient treated with radiotherapy plus ipilimumab. This clonotype originated in a human donor with non-small cell lung cancer who had a partial response to radiotherapy plus ipilimumab. The CDR3 nucleotides are TGTGCCAGTAGTATACGTGAGGGAGTCTATGGCTACACCTTC. Amino acid sequence: CASSIREGVYGYTF. Drawing the rest from reference TRBV19 and TRBJ1-2, the complete variable domain is DGGITQSPKYLFRKEGQNVTLSCEQNLNHDAMYWYRQDPGQGLRLIYYSQIVNDFQKGDIAEGYSVSREKKESFPLTVTSAQKNPTAFYLCASSIREGVYGYTFGSGTRLTVV.